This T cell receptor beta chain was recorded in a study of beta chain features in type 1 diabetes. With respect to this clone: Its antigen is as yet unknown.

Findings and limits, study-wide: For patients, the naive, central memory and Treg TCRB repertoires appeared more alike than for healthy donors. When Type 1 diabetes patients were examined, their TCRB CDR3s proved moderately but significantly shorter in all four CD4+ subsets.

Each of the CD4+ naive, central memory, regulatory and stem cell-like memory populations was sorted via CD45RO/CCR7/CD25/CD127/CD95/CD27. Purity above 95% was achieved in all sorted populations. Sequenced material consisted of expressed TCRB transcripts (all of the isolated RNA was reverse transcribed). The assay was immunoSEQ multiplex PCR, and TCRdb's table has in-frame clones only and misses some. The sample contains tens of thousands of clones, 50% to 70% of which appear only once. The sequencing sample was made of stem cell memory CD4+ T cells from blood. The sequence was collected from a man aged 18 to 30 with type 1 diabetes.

The CDR3 is CASSLVGGGLQETQYF. The CDR3 DNA reads as TGTGCCAGCAGCTTAGTAGGGGGGGGATTACAAGAGACCCAGTACTTC. The V and J genes are TRBV7-9 and TRBJ2-5; possibly TRBD2 for D (7 bases). Deletions cut 1 base from V and 2 bases from J, with 14 bases between. This CDR3 has 16 amino acids. Germline-derived CDR1 and CDR2 are SEHNR and FQNEAQ (reference sequence). Supplemented by reference TRBV7-9 and TRBJ2-5, the full variable domain reads DTGVSQNPRHKITKRGQNVTFRCDPISEHNRLYWYRQTLGQGPEFLTYFQNEAQLEKSRLLSDRFSAERPKGSFSTLEIQRTEQGDSAMYLCASSLVGGGLQETQYFGPGTRLLVL.